This T cell receptor beta chain was profiled in a study of cytomegalovirus exposure and HLA in healthy donors. The CDR3 length is 13 residues. CDR1 and CDR2 (germline): SGHRS, YFSETQ. V lost 0 bases and J lost 5; bases outside the gene matches: 2. PCR primers comprised 60 Vbeta and 13 Jbeta primers. Sequencing was performed with immunoSEQ multiplex PCR; in TCRdb, only in-frame clones are kept and a portion is missing. The top ten hold roughly 8% of the sample, which has more than 85,000 clones, roughly 80% seen once. This TCR was recovered from a female donor in good health and CMV-seronegative. Material for sequencing was PBMCs. The V gene is TRBV5-1, the J gene TRBJ2-7; TRBD1 aligns across 7 bases. This chain's CDR3 is CASSLGDRDEQYF. The CDR3 nucleotides are TGCGCCAGCAGCTTGGGTGACAGGGACGAGCAGTACTTC.